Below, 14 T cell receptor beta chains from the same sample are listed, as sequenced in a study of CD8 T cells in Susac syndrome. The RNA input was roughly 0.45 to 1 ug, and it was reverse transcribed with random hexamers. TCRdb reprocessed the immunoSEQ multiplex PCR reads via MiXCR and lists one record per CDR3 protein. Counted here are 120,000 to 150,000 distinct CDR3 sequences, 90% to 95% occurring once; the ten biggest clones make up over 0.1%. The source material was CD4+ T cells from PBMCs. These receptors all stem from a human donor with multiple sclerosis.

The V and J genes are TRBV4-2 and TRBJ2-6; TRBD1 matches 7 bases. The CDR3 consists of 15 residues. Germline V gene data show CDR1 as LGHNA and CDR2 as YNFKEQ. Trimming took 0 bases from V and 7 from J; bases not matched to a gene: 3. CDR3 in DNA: TGTGCCAGCAGCCAAGAAGGGGGCTTCGCCAACGTCCTGACTTTC. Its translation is CASSQEGGFANVLTF.

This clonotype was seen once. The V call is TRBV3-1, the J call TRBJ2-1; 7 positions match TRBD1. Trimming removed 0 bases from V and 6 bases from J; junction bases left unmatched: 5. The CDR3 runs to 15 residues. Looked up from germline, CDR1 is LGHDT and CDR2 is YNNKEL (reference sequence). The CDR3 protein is CASSQDGTVVNEQFF. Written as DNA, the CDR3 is TGTGCCAGCAGCCAAGACGGGACAGTCGTCAATGAGCAGTTCTTC.

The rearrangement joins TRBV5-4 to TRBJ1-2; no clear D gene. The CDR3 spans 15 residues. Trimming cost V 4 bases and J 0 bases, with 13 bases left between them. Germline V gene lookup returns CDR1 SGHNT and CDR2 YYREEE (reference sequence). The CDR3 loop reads CASSRDPNTNYGYTF. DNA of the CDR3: TGTGCCAGCAGCCGAGATCCGAACACTAACTATGGCTACACCTTC.

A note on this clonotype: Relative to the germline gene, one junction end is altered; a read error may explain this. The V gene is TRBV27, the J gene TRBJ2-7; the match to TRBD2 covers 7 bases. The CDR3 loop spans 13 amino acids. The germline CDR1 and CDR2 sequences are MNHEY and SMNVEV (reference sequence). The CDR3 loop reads CASSTRAGGSVDF. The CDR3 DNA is TGTGCCAGCAGTACCCGGGCGGGCGGGAGCGTAGACTTC.

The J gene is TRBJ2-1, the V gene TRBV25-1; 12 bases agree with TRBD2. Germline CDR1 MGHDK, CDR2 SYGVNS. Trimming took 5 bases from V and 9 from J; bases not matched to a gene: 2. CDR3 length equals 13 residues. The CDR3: CASSLLAGGEQFF. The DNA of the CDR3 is TGTGCCAGCAGTCTACTAGCGGGGGGTGAGCAGTTCTTC.

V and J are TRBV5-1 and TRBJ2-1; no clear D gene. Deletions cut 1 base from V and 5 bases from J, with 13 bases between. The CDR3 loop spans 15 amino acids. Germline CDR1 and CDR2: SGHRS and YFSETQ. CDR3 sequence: CASSLFRSTHNEQFF. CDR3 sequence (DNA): TGCGCCAGCAGCTTGTTCAGGTCCACTCACAATGAGCAGTTCTTC.

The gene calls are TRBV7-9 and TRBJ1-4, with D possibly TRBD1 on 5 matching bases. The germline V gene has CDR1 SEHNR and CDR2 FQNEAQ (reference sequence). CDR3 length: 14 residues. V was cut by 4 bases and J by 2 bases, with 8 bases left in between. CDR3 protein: CASSWGRTNEKLFF. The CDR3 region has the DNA TGTGCCAGCAGCTGGGGACGGACTAATGAAAAACTGTTTTTT.

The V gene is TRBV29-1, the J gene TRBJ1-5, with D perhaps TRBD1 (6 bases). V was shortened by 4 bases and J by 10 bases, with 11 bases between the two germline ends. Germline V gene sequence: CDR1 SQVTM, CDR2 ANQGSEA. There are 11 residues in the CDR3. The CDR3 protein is CSVGDINPQHF. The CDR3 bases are TGCAGCGTTGGGGACATCAATCCCCAGCATTTT.

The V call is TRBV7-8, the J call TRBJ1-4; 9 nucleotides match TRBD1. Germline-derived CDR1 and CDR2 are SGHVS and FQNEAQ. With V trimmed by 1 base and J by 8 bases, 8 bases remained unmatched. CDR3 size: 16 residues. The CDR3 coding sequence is TGTGCCAGCAGCTTAGAAGCGGGACAGGGCGAGGAAAAACTGTTTTTT. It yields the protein CASSLEAGQGEEKLFF.

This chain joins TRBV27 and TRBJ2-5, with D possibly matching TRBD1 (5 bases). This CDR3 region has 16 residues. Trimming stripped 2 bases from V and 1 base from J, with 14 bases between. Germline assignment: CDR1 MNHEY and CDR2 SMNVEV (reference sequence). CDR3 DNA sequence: TGTGCCAGCAGTTTACTTCCCCGACAGAGCCAAGAGACCCAGTACTTC. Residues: CASSLLPRQSQETQYF.

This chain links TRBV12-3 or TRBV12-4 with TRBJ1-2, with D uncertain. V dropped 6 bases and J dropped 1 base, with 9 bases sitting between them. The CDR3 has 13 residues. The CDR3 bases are TGTGCCAGCAGACAACAGATTAACTATGGCTACACCTTC. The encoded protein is CASRQQINYGYTF.

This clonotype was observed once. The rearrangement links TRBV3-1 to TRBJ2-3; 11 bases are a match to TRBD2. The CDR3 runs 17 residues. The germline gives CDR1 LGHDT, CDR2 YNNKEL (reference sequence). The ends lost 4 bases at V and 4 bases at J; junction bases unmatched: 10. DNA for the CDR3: TGTGCCAGCAGCCTCAAACTTAGCGGGGGGGCCCCAGATACGCAGTATTTT. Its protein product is CASSLKLSGGAPDTQYF.

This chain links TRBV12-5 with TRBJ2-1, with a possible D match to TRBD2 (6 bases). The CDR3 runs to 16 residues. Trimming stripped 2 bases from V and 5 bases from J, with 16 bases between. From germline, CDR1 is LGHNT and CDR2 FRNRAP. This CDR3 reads CASGLSGTRGNNEQFF. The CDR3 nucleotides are TGTGCTAGTGGTTTGTCCGGGACTCGGGGGAACAATGAGCAGTTCTTC. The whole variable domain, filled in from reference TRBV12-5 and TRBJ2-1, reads DARVTQTPRHKVTEMGQEVTMRCQPILGHNTVFWYRQTMMQGLELLAYFRNRAPLDDSGMPKDRFSAEMPDATLATLKIQPSEPRDSAVYFCASGLSGTRGNNEQFFGPGTRLTVL.

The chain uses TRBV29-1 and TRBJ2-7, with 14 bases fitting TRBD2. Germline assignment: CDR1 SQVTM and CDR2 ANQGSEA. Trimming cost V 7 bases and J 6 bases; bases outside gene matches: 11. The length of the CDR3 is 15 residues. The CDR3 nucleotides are TGCAGCGCCAAAGGGACTAGCGGGAGTCTGGCCGAGCAGTACTTC. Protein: CSAKGTSGSLAEQYF.